This is a list of T cell receptor beta chains from one sample in a study of CD8 T cells in ankylosing spondylitis. TCRdb itself ran the 5' RACE reads through MiXCR, one entry per CDR3 protein. The sample lists over 700,000 distinct CDR3 sequences; 15% to 20% were seen once. Sequencing was performed on blood, either unsorted or a sorted T cell fraction (not recorded which). All receptors derive from a male donor with ankylosing spondylitis. CDR3s include the opening cysteine and the closing phenylalanine or tryptophan. D genes are given only for firm matches. Expanded clones get a size class; other rows say once, few or many, or leave the size out.

abundance: NA; v_gene: TRBV3-1; j_gene: TRBJ1-3; d_gene: NA; len: 14; CDR3nt: TGTGCCAGCAGCCAATGGGGTGCTGGAAACACCATATATTTT; CDR3aa: CASSQWGAGNTIYF
abundance: NA; v_gene: TRBV5-1; j_gene: TRBJ1-4; d_gene: NA; len: 15; CDR3nt: TGCGCCAGCAGCTTGGGGATCCAGGGTAATGAAAAACTGTTTTTT; CDR3aa: CASSLGIQGNEKLFF
abundance: many; v_gene: TRBV4-1; j_gene: TRBJ1-5; d_gene: NA; len: 17; CDR3nt: TGCGCCAGCAGCCAAGATCGCCCGGATCATAGCAATCAGCCCCAGCATTTT; CDR3aa: CASSQDRPDHSNQPQHF
abundance: NA; v_gene: TRBV20-1; j_gene: TRBJ2-7; d_gene: TRBD2; len: 18; CDR3nt: TGCAGTGCTAGATCAACCGGGACTAGCGGGGGAAGAGGCCACGAGCAGTACTTC; CDR3aa: CSARSTGTSGGRGHEQYF
abundance: NA; v_gene: TRBV12-3/TRBV12-4; j_gene: TRBJ2-5; d_gene: NA; len: 14; CDR3nt: TGTGCCAGCAGCCTAGGCGAGACTACAGAGACCCAGTACTTC; CDR3aa: CASSLGETTETQYF
abundance: NA; v_gene: TRBV29-1; j_gene: TRBJ2-5; d_gene: TRBD2; len: 15; CDR3nt: TGCAGCGTTGCGAGGGGACTAGCACCTGTGGAGACCCAGTACTTC; CDR3aa: CSVARGLAPVETQYF
abundance: many; v_gene: TRBV29-1; j_gene: TRBJ2-5; d_gene: TRBD1; len: 14; CDR3nt: TGCAGCGTAGAAGGACAGGGGTTCCAAGAGACCCAGTACTTC; CDR3aa: CSVEGQGFQETQYF
abundance: NA; v_gene: TRBV5-1; j_gene: TRBJ2-7; d_gene: NA; len: 13; CDR3nt: TGCGCCAGCAGCTTGGCCGATGGCTACGAGCAGTACTTC; CDR3aa: CASSLADGYEQYF
abundance: NA; v_gene: TRBV7-2; j_gene: TRBJ2-2; d_gene: TRBD2; len: 15; CDR3nt: TGTGCCAGCAGCTTAGCAGGTCTAGCGGTCGGGGAGCTGTTTTTT; CDR3aa: CASSLAGLAVGELFF
abundance: few; v_gene: TRBV30; j_gene: TRBJ2-1; d_gene: NA; len: 13; CDR3nt: TGTGCCTGGGGGCGGAACTCCTACAATGAGCAGTTCTTC; CDR3aa: CAWGRNSYNEQFF
abundance: few; v_gene: TRBV12-3/TRBV12-4; j_gene: TRBJ1-1; d_gene: NA; len: 14; CDR3nt: TGTGCCAGCAGCCCTACCCATGCGAACACTGAAGCTTTCTTT; CDR3aa: CASSPTHANTEAFF
abundance: few; v_gene: TRBV7-9; j_gene: TRBJ1-1; d_gene: NA; len: 15; CDR3nt: TGTGCCAGCAGCCCTTGGACAGATCTGAACACTGAAGCTTTCTTT; CDR3aa: CASSPWTDLNTEAFF
abundance: few; v_gene: TRBV10-3; j_gene: TRBJ1-1; d_gene: NA; len: 15; CDR3nt: TGTGCCATCAGTGAGGAGGCATCGATGGGGACTGAAGCTTTCTTT; CDR3aa: CAISEEASMGTEAFF
abundance: NA; v_gene: TRBV2; j_gene: TRBJ2-3; d_gene: TRBD2; len: 16; CDR3nt: TGTGCCTCACAGCGGGAGGGCCCACTTTCGACAGATACGCAGTATTTT; CDR3aa: CASQREGPLSTDTQYF
abundance: few; v_gene: TRBV2; j_gene: TRBJ2-2; d_gene: NA; len: 13; CDR3nt: TGTGCCAGCACTCCCCAGGGTGCCGGGGAGCTGTTTTTT; CDR3aa: CASTPQGAGELFF
abundance: NA; v_gene: TRBV10-3; j_gene: TRBJ2-7; d_gene: NA; len: 15; CDR3nt: TGTGCCATCAGTGAGATGAGTAGCGCACTCTACGAGCAGTACTTC; CDR3aa: CAISEMSSALYEQYF
abundance: few; v_gene: TRBV12-3/TRBV12-4; j_gene: TRBJ2-7; d_gene: TRBD2; len: 13; CDR3nt: TGTGCCAGCAGCGATAGCGGGAACTACGAGCAGTACTTC; CDR3aa: CASSDSGNYEQYF
abundance: NA; v_gene: TRBV29-1; j_gene: TRBJ2-2; d_gene: NA; len: 12; CDR3nt: TGCAGCGTTGGGTCTACCACCGGGGAGCTGTTTTTT; CDR3aa: CSVGSTTGELFF
abundance: few; v_gene: TRBV30; j_gene: TRBJ1-1; d_gene: NA; len: 11; CDR3nt: TGTGCCTGGAGAGGGACCTTAGAAGCTTTCTTT; CDR3aa: CAWRGTLEAFF
abundance: few; v_gene: TRBV3-1; j_gene: TRBJ2-7; d_gene: NA; len: 17; CDR3nt: TGTGCCAGCAGCCAAGATGGGCCTAGCGCACAAGTACTCGAGCAGTACTTC; CDR3aa: CASSQDGPSAQVLEQYF
abundance: few; v_gene: TRBV4-1; j_gene: TRBJ1-2; d_gene: NA; len: 16; CDR3nt: TGCGCCAGCAGCCCAACCCGTGGAGGGGCTCAGCGTGGCTACACCTTC; CDR3aa: CASSPTRGGAQRGYTF
abundance: NA; v_gene: TRBV20-1; j_gene: TRBJ2-3; d_gene: TRBD2; len: 16; CDR3nt: TGCAGTGCTAGAGAATCTAGCGGGGGACGCACAGATACGCAGTATTTT; CDR3aa: CSARESSGGRTDTQYF
abundance: few; v_gene: TRBV11-1; j_gene: TRBJ2-1; d_gene: NA; len: 15; CDR3nt: TGTGCCAGCAGCTTAGCGGGCCAATCCTACAATGAGCAGTTCTTC; CDR3aa: CASSLAGQSYNEQFF
abundance: few; v_gene: TRBV7-9; j_gene: TRBJ2-2; d_gene: NA; len: 14; CDR3nt: TGTGCCAGCCGAATTGGGCGGAACACCGGGGAGCTGTTTTTT; CDR3aa: CASRIGRNTGELFF
abundance: NA; v_gene: TRBV2; j_gene: TRBJ1-3; d_gene: NA; len: 15; CDR3nt: TGTGCCAGCAGTGAGGACAGCTTCTCTGGAAACACCATATATTTT; CDR3aa: CASSEDSFSGNTIYF
abundance: few; v_gene: TRBV20-1; j_gene: TRBJ1-5; d_gene: NA; len: 17; CDR3nt: TGCAGTGCCCCTGATACCCTCCGAGGGTTTGGCAATCAGCCCCAGCATTTT; CDR3aa: CSAPDTLRGFGNQPQHF
abundance: NA; v_gene: TRBV12-3/TRBV12-4; j_gene: TRBJ2-2; d_gene: TRBD1; len: 17; CDR3nt: TGTACCCTCAGTTGGACCCGGGACAGGGTCGGCACCGGGGAGCTGTTTTTT; CDR3aa: CTLSWTRDRVGTGELFF
abundance: few; v_gene: TRBV19; j_gene: TRBJ2-2; d_gene: NA; len: 15; CDR3nt: TGTGCCAGTAGTATGGGACTCAGGAACACCGGGGAGCTGTTTTTT; CDR3aa: CASSMGLRNTGELFF
abundance: many; v_gene: TRBV12-3/TRBV12-4; j_gene: TRBJ2-1; d_gene: NA; len: 14; CDR3nt: TGTGCCAGCAGTCACGGGGGAATGGGGGATGAGCAGTTCTTC; CDR3aa: CASSHGGMGDEQFF
abundance: many; v_gene: TRBV12-3/TRBV12-4; j_gene: TRBJ2-1; d_gene: NA; len: 15; CDR3nt: TGTGCCAGCAGTCACCGGGACCCCAACTACAATGAGCAGTTCTTC; CDR3aa: CASSHRDPNYNEQFF
abundance: few; v_gene: TRBV20-1; j_gene: TRBJ2-7; d_gene: TRBD1; len: 15; CDR3nt: TGCAGTGCTAGATTGACAGGGCGTAACTCCTACGAGCAGTACTTC; CDR3aa: CSARLTGRNSYEQYF
abundance: few; v_gene: TRBV29-1; j_gene: TRBJ1-1; d_gene: NA; len: 11; CDR3nt: TGCAGCGTCTGGATCGGCCCTGAAGCTTTCTTT; CDR3aa: CSVWIGPEAFF
abundance: NA; v_gene: TRBV7-9; j_gene: TRBJ2-1; d_gene: NA; len: 12; CDR3nt: TGTGCCAGCAGCCTTATTGGCGATGAGCAGTTCTTC; CDR3aa: CASSLIGDEQFF